This T cell receptor beta chain was found in a study of blood T cell repertoires in COVID-19. About the research overall: PBMCs, B-cell-depleted T cells, or T cells provided the cDNA or gDNA that made up the material.

CDR3 size: 17 residues. J was trimmed by 3 bases and V by 3 bases; bases with no gene match: 7. Germline CDR1 reads LNHNV; CDR2 reads YYDKDF (reference sequence). Authors' processing steps: Using reference gene primer amplification, nucleated cell counts were estimated. Clones were sequenced by immunoSEQ multiplex PCR, and TCRdb holds only the in-frame ones, with some missing. For V, J and clone size, that table is used; D and trimming come from the DNA. The sample shows under 250,000 clones, about four fifths of them seen only once. The sequenced sample was peripheral blood. This sequence originates from a man aged 40-49 years with active or convalescent COVID-19. The gene calls are TRBV15 and TRBJ2-3; TRBD2 aligns across 12 bases. CDR3 in amino acids: CATSRGLAGGRTDTQYF. The CDR3 region has the DNA TGTGCCACCAGCAGGGGGCTAGCGGGGGGGCGAACAGATACGCAGTATTTT.